This TCR beta chain was identified in a study of immune evolution from preneoplasia to lung adenocarcinoma. V gave up 3 bases and J gave up 1 base; unmatched junction bases: 8. Germline V gene sequence: CDR1 SGHVS, CDR2 FQNEAQ. The CDR3 loop spans 17 amino acids. The repertoire was sequenced with immunoSEQ multiplex PCR; TCRdb's copy has only in-frame clones and lacks some. The table lists several thousand clones, 80% to 85% of them singletons. Two lung cancer pathologists independently confirmed each histologic diagnosis. This chain joins TRBV7-8 and TRBJ1-5; 8 bases fit TRBD1. Sequencing was done on a sample of FFPE normal lung tissue adjacent to the tumor. The TCR was taken from a person between 50 and 69 years old with lung adenocarcinoma. The DNA for the CDR3 is TGTGCCAGCAGCTTGCGACAGGGGAGTGAGAGCAATCAGCCCCAGCATTTT. Translating gives CASSLRQGSESNQPQHF. The whole variable domain, remainder taken from reference TRBV7-8 and TRBJ1-5, is GAGVSQSPRYKVAKRGQDVALRCDPISGHVSLFWYQQALGQGPEFLTYFQNEAQLDKSGLPSDRFFAERPEGSVSTLKIQRTQQEDSAVYLCASSLRQGSESNQPQHFGDGTRLSIL.